This T cell receptor (beta chain) was obtained from a study of T cells after yellow fever vaccination. On the study more broadly: Low-cell-number fractions were prepared with SMART-Seq v4 Ultra Low Input. Study results and limitations: Detected again after the booster were most primary-vaccination clones, at almost 97% CD4 and more than 70% CD8. The secondary response peaked faster, at day 5 versus 15, but was weaker.

The junction had 7 bases not matched to a gene; V was cut back by 4 bases and J by 5 bases. CDR3 size: 14 residues. Making TCR cDNA involved 5'RACE template switching, which added UMIs and a universal primer site. TCRdb re-called the 5' RACE reads with MiXCR, one entry per CDR3 protein. This sample has a few hundred thousand distinct CDR3 sequences, with 11% found just once. This clonotype occurred a few times. The antigen is not known. The receptor was derived from a man aged 18 to 29 who received the YFV17D yellow fever vaccine. The V and J genes are TRBV12-3 or TRBV12-4 and TRBJ1-1; 7 positions match TRBD1. The material was PBMCs, obtained on the day of the first yellow fever vaccination. CDR3 in DNA: TGTGCCAGCAGTTCCTTGACAGGGCCAACTGAAGCTTTCTTT. Protein: CASSSLTGPTEAFF.